This TCR beta chain was identified during a study of shared clonotypes between healthy human individuals. Study at large: Each donor had three CD4 naive, three CD4 memory, two CD8 naive and one CD8 memory plate.

This CDR3 spans 15 amino acids. Germline CDR1 is SGHNT and CDR2 is YENEEA. J was trimmed by 1 base and V by 1 base; bases with no gene match: 3. Naive CD8 populations comprised CD45RO-negative cells positively selected for CCR7, excluding terminally differentiated effector memory CD45RA+ cells. The donors were adults (healthy and HIV-negative) with no recent acute infections or vaccinations. The assay was run at deep level. The data were produced by immunoSEQ multiplex PCR, yet TCRdb's version contains in-frame clones alone and is incomplete. The profile shows roughly 2.1 million clones, approximately 94% of them singletons.

The V and J genes are TRBV11-3 and TRBJ2-7; 8 bases are shared with TRBD2. The receptor was isolated from a young man in good health. Some clones in this sample may be carry-over from other donors' samples. Specimen: naive CD8+ T cells from PBMCs. CDR3 protein: CASSLGPGGSYEQYF. As DNA, the CDR3 is TGTGCCAGCAGCTTAGGCCCGGGAGGGTCCTACGAGCAGTACTTC.